Sequencing of this T cell receptor (beta chain) was carried out in a study of T cell changes during pregnancy in multiple sclerosis. Germline CDR1 is LNHDA and CDR2 is SQIVND (reference sequence). The J segment lost 0 bases and the V segment lost 1 base, leaving 3 bases of the junction unmatched. The length of the CDR3 is 16 residues. Profiled with immunoSEQ multiplex PCR; TCRdb holds only in-frame clones, not every one. The data contain roughly 48,000 clones, 95% of them singletons. The V gene is TRBV19, the J gene TRBJ2-1; 7 positions match TRBD2. This sequence originates from a female donor with multiple sclerosis, enrolled in a pregnancy study. This material consisted of CD8+ T cells from peripheral blood mononuclear cells, taken in the first trimester of pregnancy. The chain's CDR3 is CASSIGGSFSYNEQFF. CDR3 bases: TGTGCCAGTAGTATAGGCGGGAGCTTCTCCTACAATGAGCAGTTCTTC.